The T cell receptor (beta chain) described here comes from a study of T cell repertoires in cytomegalovirus infection. At least ten counts were recorded for this clonotype. TCRdb reanalysed the reads using MiXCR and keeps one entry per CDR3 protein. The table shows tens of thousands of distinct CDR3 sequences, with approximately 3.6% occurring only once. Germline values: CDR1 MNHEY, CDR2 SVGEGT. V was pared by 0 bases and J by 5 bases, with 16 bases between. This CDR3 is built from 17 residues. This clonotype was obtained from a human donor in good health (CMV status not recorded). Some clones in this sample may be carry-over from other donors' samples. Sequenced: PBMCs. The chain links TRBV6-2 or TRBV6-3 to TRBJ2-2; D may be TRBD1 or TRBD2 (5 bases each). The CDR3 coding sequence is TGTGCCAGCAGTTACTCTGGGGGATCCTTGTGGACCGGGGAGCTGTTTTTT. Residues: CASSYSGGSLWTGELFF.